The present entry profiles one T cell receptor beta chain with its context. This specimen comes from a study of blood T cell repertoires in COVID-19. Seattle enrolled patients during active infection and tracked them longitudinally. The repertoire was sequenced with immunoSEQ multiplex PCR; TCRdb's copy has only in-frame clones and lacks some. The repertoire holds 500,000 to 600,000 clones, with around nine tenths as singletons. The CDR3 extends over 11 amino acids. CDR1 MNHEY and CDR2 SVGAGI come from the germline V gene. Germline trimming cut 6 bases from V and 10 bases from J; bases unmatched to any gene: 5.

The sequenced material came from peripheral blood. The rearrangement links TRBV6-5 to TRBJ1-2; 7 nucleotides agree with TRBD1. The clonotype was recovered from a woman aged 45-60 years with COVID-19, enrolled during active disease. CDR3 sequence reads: CASSRDRSYTF. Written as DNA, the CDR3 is TGTGCCAGCAGCCGGGACAGATCCTACACCTTC.